Shown below are 32 T cell receptor beta chains from a single sample sequenced in a study of glioma-infiltrating T cells after dendritic cell vaccination. The protocol was immunoSEQ multiplex PCR, while the TCRdb copy is restricted to in-frame clones and leaves out a portion. The sample has 71,000 or so clones; about 86% are singletons. Here the sequenced sample was blood, taken before dendritic cell vaccination. The origin of the receptors is a human donor with glioblastoma.

Only a few counts were recorded for this clone. The rearrangement links TRBV27 to TRBJ2-3; D gene unclear. The germline V and J ends were trimmed by 4 bases and 4 bases, with 9 bases remaining between them. In germline, CDR1 is MNHEY, CDR2 SMNVEV (reference sequence). The CDR3 consists of 13 residues. The CDR3 region has the DNA TGTGCCAGCAGTTCCCATTCAGCAGATACGCAGTATTTT. Translated, it gives CASSSHSADTQYF.

The chain employs TRBV15 and TRBJ1-4; D gene uncertain. Germline CDR1 reads LNHNV; CDR2 reads YYDKDF (reference sequence). Trimming shortened V by 8 bases and J by 4 bases, and 8 bases separated the two germline ends. This CDR3 is 12 amino acids long. The CDR3 sequence is CATQRGNEKLFF. The CDR3 DNA follows: TGTGCCACCCAGCGAGGTAATGAAAAACTGTTTTTT.

The chain is built from TRBV19 and TRBJ1-1; D unclear. Per the germline V gene, CDR1 is LNHDA and CDR2 is SQIVND (reference sequence). Trimming left V 0 bases short and J 2 bases short, with 10 bases between. CDR3 length: 15 residues. CDR3 sequence: CASSIDQELNTEAFF. The CDR3 DNA reads as TGTGCCAGTAGTATAGATCAAGAGCTTAACACTGAAGCTTTCTTT.

The chain combines TRBV5-1 with TRBJ1-2; 8 bases map to TRBD1. Germline-derived CDR1 and CDR2 are SGHRS and YFSETQ. V lost 4 bases to trimming and J lost 3 bases; unmatched junction nucleotides: 2. The CDR3 is made up of 13 amino acids. The CDR3 protein is CASSVTGDYGYTF. The CDR3 DNA reads as TGCGCCAGCAGCGTGACAGGGGACTATGGCTACACCTTC. Full variable domain (rest looked up from reference TRBV5-1 and TRBJ1-2): KAGVTQTPRYLIKTRGQQVTLSCSPISGHRSVSWYQQTPGQGLQFLFEYFSETQRNKGNFPGRFSGRQFSNSRSEMNVSTLELGDSALYLCASSVTGDYGYTFGSGTRLTVV.

This clone has only one observation. The gene calls are TRBV12-5 and TRBJ1-1; 8 bases map to TRBD1. Per the germline V gene, CDR1 is LGHNT and CDR2 is FRNRAP. The CDR3 extends over 16 amino acids. V lost 0 bases, J lost 4 bases, and 7 bases stayed unmatched. The CDR3 DNA sequence: TGTGCTAGTGGTTTGGTGTCAGGGGGCTGGGGCACTGAAGCTTTCTTT. Translating it yields CASGLVSGGWGTEAFF.

This clone came up once. Relative to the germline gene, one junction end is altered; a read error may explain this. J is TRBJ1-6 and V is TRBV5-6; TRBD1 agrees at 11 bases. The CDR3 extends over 14 amino acids. The germline V gene encodes CDR1 SGHDT and CDR2 YYEEEE. The CDR3 DNA reads TGTGCCAGCAGCTCCCAAGTGAGGGGACAGGGGGAATACTTT. This sequence encodes CASSSQVRGQGEYF.

This clone was counted only a few times. This sequence joins TRBV5-6 and TRBJ1-1; TRBD1 is a possible D gene (5 bases). V shed 0 bases and J shed 5 bases, with 20 bases lying between them. CDR3 size: 17 residues. Per germline, CDR1 SGHDT and CDR2 YYEEEE. CDR3 sequence: CASSLVFGAHEWTEAFF. DNA of the CDR3: TGTGCCAGCAGCTTGGTGTTTGGGGCCCATGAATGGACTGAAGCTTTCTTT.

The chain uses TRBV18 and TRBJ1-1; D unclear. This CDR3 comprises 13 residues. Per germline, CDR1 KGHSH and CDR2 LQKENI. The V end lost 3 bases, the J end lost 8 bases, and 13 bases lay between the germline ends. The DNA of the CDR3 is TGTGCCAGCTCACCGTCCAGAGGTAAGGAAGCTTTCTTT. Translation gives CASSPSRGKEAFF.

V usage is TRBV6-6 and J usage is TRBJ1-1, with 11 bases fitting TRBD1. Losses at the gene ends were 4 bases for V and 4 bases for J; bases not matched to a gene: 5. The CDR3 loop spans 15 amino acids. Germline CDR1 and CDR2: MNHNY and SVGAGI (reference sequence). The CDR3 protein is CASSWDRGFGTEAFF. In nucleotides, the CDR3 is TGTGCCAGCAGTTGGGACAGGGGGTTCGGCACTGAAGCTTTCTTT.

The chain combines TRBV2 with TRBJ1-5, with 8 bases that match TRBD1. The CDR3 consists of 15 residues. Losses at the gene ends were 5 bases for V and 3 bases for J; bases not matched to a gene: 6. Germline V lookup: CDR1 SNHLY, CDR2 FYNNEI. CDR3 sequence (DNA): TGTGCCAGCAGTAGTGAGCAGGGGGCCAATCAGCCCCAGCATTTT. Translating it yields CASSSEQGANQPQHF.

This clone showed up just once. The V gene is TRBV19, the J gene TRBJ2-7, with D possibly being TRBD2 (5 bases). The length of the CDR3 is 13 residues. The germline CDR1 and CDR2 sequences are LNHDA and SQIVND (reference sequence). The V end lost 9 bases, the J end lost 3 bases, and 15 bases lay between the germline ends. In DNA form, the CDR3 reads TGTGCCAGCTCAAGGGAGCCCAGCTACGAGCAGTACTTC. Its translation: CASSREPSYEQYF.

The DNA for the CDR3 is TGTGCCAGCAGCTCTGGACAGGGCCGGCAGTACTTC. Its protein product is CASSSGQGRQYF. The V gene is TRBV7-2, the J gene TRBJ2-7; the match to TRBD1 covers 8 bases. The CDR3 extends over 12 amino acids. The V gene end was trimmed by 4 bases and the J gene end by 9 bases; junction bases not matched to a gene: 5. Looked up from germline, CDR1 is SGHTA and CDR2 is FQGNSA.

The gene calls are TRBV5-1 and TRBJ2-7, with D possibly TRBD1 on 6 matching bases. CDR3 length equals 15 residues. The V gene lost 0 bases and the J gene lost 6 bases, with 16 bases spanning the gap. CDR1 and CDR2 (germline): SGHRS, YFSETQ. The CDR3 DNA is TGCGCCAGCAGCTTGGAGGCAGGGGCGTACGGCGAGCAGTACTTC. Encoded protein: CASSLEAGAYGEQYF.

The genes are TRBV18 and TRBJ2-3; the match to TRBD2 covers 10 bases. V dropped 6 bases and J dropped 3; count of bases not matched to a gene: 6. The germline V gene encodes CDR1 KGHSH and CDR2 LQKENI. This CDR3 contains 15 residues. The CDR3 sequence is CASSERGGSTDTQYF. CDR3 DNA sequence: TGTGCCAGCTCCGAGCGGGGGGGTTCGACAGATACGCAGTATTTT.

CDR3 in DNA: TGTGCCAGCAGTTTATCGTACAGCCCGAACACCGGGGAGCTGTTTTTT. Its protein product is CASSLSYSPNTGELFF. The chain has TRBV27 and TRBJ2-2; D gene ambiguous. Germline loops: CDR1 MNHEY, CDR2 SMNVEV (reference sequence). CDR3 length: 16 amino acids. V lost 0 bases and J 0 bases, leaving 8 bases between the germline ends.

The V and J genes are TRBV4-1 and TRBJ1-2; D call uncertain. The CDR3 extends over 15 amino acids. The germline V gene encodes CDR1 MGHRA and CDR2 YSYEKL. The germline V and J ends were trimmed by 1 base and 7 bases, with 16 bases remaining between them. The CDR3: CASSQVETALSGYTF. As DNA, the CDR3 is TGCGCCAGCAGCCAAGTGGAAACAGCTCTTAGTGGCTACACCTTC.

The chain employs TRBV30 and TRBJ1-4; perhaps TRBD1 as D (6 bases). Looked up from germline, CDR1 is GTSNPN and CDR2 is SVGIG (reference sequence). Trimming removed 2 bases at V and 4 bases at J, with 14 bases between. The CDR3 extends over 15 amino acids. CDR3 protein: CAWSNEDSLNEKLFF. As DNA, the CDR3 is TGTGCCTGGAGTAACGAGGACAGCCTTAATGAAAAACTGTTTTTT.

The chain uses TRBV18 and TRBJ1-2; D possibly corresponds to TRBD1 (6 bases). This CDR3 contains 17 residues. CDR1 is KGHSH and CDR2 is LQKENI in the germline V gene. V lost 3 bases and J lost 2, with 19 bases in between. DNA of the CDR3: TGTGCCAGCTCACCCGGGCTACCGAACAGGGAAAACTATGGCTACACCTTC. Protein sequence: CASSPGLPNRENYGYTF.

The CDR3 sequence: CASSADRIHEQYF. CDR3 DNA: TGTGCCAGCAGCGCGGACAGGATCCACGAGCAGTACTTC. The chain couples TRBV7-9 to TRBJ2-7; 7 positions agree with TRBD1. The CDR3 is 13 residues long. Germline V gene data show CDR1 as SEHNR and CDR2 as FQNEAQ (reference sequence). V shed 5 bases and J 5 bases; nucleotides not matched to a gene: 6.

The chain employs TRBV7-2 and TRBJ1-2; the match to TRBD1 covers 11 bases. The CDR3 has 14 amino acids. With 6 bases clipped from V and 6 bases from J, the junction kept 6 bases outside the gene matches. Germline V gives CDR1 SGHTA, CDR2 FQGNSA. As DNA, the CDR3 is TGTGCCAGCAGACCCCCGGGACAGGGGGATGGCTACACCTTC. The encoded protein is CASRPPGQGDGYTF.

In nucleotides, the CDR3 is TGTGCCACCAACGGTAGGGAGGACTATGGCTACACCTTC. Its protein product is CATNGREDYGYTF. The chain links TRBV6-5 to TRBJ1-2; D uncertain. The CDR3 sequence is 13 residues long. Looked up from germline, CDR1 is MNHEY and CDR2 is SVGAGI. V dropped 10 bases and J dropped 3 bases, with 15 bases sitting between them.

The J gene is TRBJ1-2, the V gene TRBV5-1; 7 positions match TRBD1. Germline V gene data show CDR1 as SGHRS and CDR2 as YFSETQ. J was trimmed by 4 bases and V by 4 bases; bases with no gene match: 10. This CDR3 region has 15 residues. CDR3 sequence: CASSLRQGETYGYTF. CDR3 nucleotide sequence: TGCGCCAGCAGCCTTCGACAGGGCGAAACCTATGGCTACACCTTC.

The chain couples TRBV14 to TRBJ2-7, with a tentative D call TRBD2 (6 bases). Germline CDR1 reads SGHDN; CDR2 reads FVKESK. CDR3 length: 12 amino acids. V dropped 4 bases and J dropped 3 bases, with 7 bases sitting between them. CDR3 in DNA: TGTGCCAGCAGCCCCGGGGGCTACGAGCAGTACTTC. Its translation is CASSPGGYEQYF.

The V gene is TRBV6-1, the J gene TRBJ1-1; D is possibly TRBD1 (6 bases). Trimming removed 3 bases at V and 0 bases at J, with 14 bases between. This CDR3 is 16 amino acids long. Germline V gives CDR1 MNHNS, CDR2 SASEGT. This CDR3 reads CASSEVAGEVNTEAFF. CDR3 coding DNA: TGTGCCAGCAGTGAGGTTGCAGGGGAAGTGAACACTGAAGCTTTCTTT.

J is TRBJ1-2 and V is TRBV4-2; 8 bases map to TRBD1. Germline CDR1 is LGHNA and CDR2 is YNFKEQ. This CDR3 spans 17 amino acids. V trimming: 1 base; J trimming: 0 bases; junction bases outside the gene matches: 7. As DNA, the CDR3 is TGTGCCAGCAGCCAAGTTCAGGGGGCCGTTTCTAACTATGGCTACACCTTC. Amino acid sequence: CASSQVQGAVSNYGYTF.

This chain joins TRBV29-1 and TRBJ2-3, with 12 bases matching TRBD2. Unmatched junction bases numbered 8, after V lost 7 bases and J lost 6 bases. Germline V gives CDR1 SQVTM, CDR2 ANQGSEA. The CDR3 totals 14 residues. The CDR3 nucleotides read TGCAGCGGGACGACTAGCGGGGGAGGGGATACGCAGTATTTT. Protein sequence: CSGTTSGGGDTQYF.

The chain carries TRBV15 and TRBJ1-5; 7 nucleotides line up with TRBD1. CDR1 LNHNV and CDR2 YYDKDF come from the germline V gene (reference sequence). The V segment lost 0 bases and the J segment 9 bases; nucleotides outside the gene matches: 23. The CDR3 runs to 20 residues. The CDR3 DNA follows: TGTGCCACCAGCAGAGATCCACCTTGGGTGGGACAGTCCGACGGGGGGCCCCAGCATTTT. It translates to CATSRDPPWVGQSDGGPQHF.

The chain uses TRBV6-1 and TRBJ2-5; D gene unclear. CDR3 length: 13 amino acids. Germline loops: CDR1 MNHNS, CDR2 SASEGT. The V and J ends lost 4 bases and 5 bases respectively, with 11 bases between them. This CDR3 reads CASSGARRETQYF. The CDR3 DNA is TGTGCCAGCAGTGGGGCCCGCCGGGAGACCCAGTACTTC.

The sample holds a few counts of this clone. The chain carries TRBV30 and TRBJ1-3; the match to TRBD1 covers 8 bases. The CDR3 loop spans 15 amino acids. After removal of 1 base from V and 4 bases from J, the junction contained 6 bases not matched to a gene. Germline V gives CDR1 GTSNPN, CDR2 SVGIG (reference sequence). CDR3 in DNA: TGTGCCTGGAGTGATCAGGGGGCACGGGGAAACACCATATATTTT. This sequence encodes CAWSDQGARGNTIYF.

This clone has only one observation. CDR3 loop: CASSEIGDTGELFF. The DNA of the CDR3 is TGTGCCAGCAGTGAAATAGGGGACACCGGGGAGCTGTTTTTT. This chain connects TRBV6-1 to TRBJ2-2; TRBD1 might be the D (5 bases). Trimming removed 2 bases at V and 3 bases at J, with 7 bases between. The CDR3 length is 14 residues. CDR1 MNHNS and CDR2 SASEGT come from the germline V gene.

The rearrangement uses TRBV7-2 and TRBJ2-7; perhaps TRBD1 as D (6 bases). Germline V gene data show CDR1 as SGHTA and CDR2 as FQGNSA. CDR3 size: 15 residues. Trimming pared 0 bases from V and 4 bases from J, leaving 13 bases between. This chain's CDR3 is CASSLASTGNYEQYF. The CDR3 region has the DNA TGTGCCAGCAGCTTAGCCTCGACAGGCAATTACGAGCAGTACTTC.

In this sample, this clone is medium-sized. The chain couples TRBV6-1 to TRBJ2-7, with 7 bases aligning to TRBD2. The CDR3 runs to 15 residues. V gave up 1 base and J gave up 2 bases; unmatched junction bases: 5. Germline V gene lookup returns CDR1 MNHNS and CDR2 SASEGT. The CDR3 here is CASSEGSSGPYEQYF. The CDR3 DNA sequence: TGTGCCAGCAGTGAAGGGTCTAGCGGCCCCTACGAGCAGTACTTC.